One sample yielded the 9 T cell receptor beta chains listed below, sequenced in a study of blood T cell repertoires in COVID-19. Produced via immunoSEQ multiplex PCR; TCRdb's table is partial and in-frame only. The repertoire holds 200,000 to 250,000 clones, over 75% seen once, with around 3.4% in the top ten. The sample taken for sequencing was PBMCs or T cells enriched from blood (not recorded which). Every receptor here comes from a woman aged 60-75 years who had recovered from COVID-19.

The chain is built from TRBV10-1 and TRBJ2-1, with 10 bases lining up with TRBD2. CDR3 length equals 16 residues. The germline gives CDR1 WNHNN, CDR2 SYGVQD (reference sequence). V shed 6 bases, J shed 1 base, and the junction held 6 bases outside the gene matches. CDR3 nucleotides: TGCGCCAGCAGCAAAGCGGGAGGGAGATCCTACAATGAGCAGTTCTTC. Its translation is CASSKAGGRSYNEQFF.

This CDR3 is CASSVQAGSNTGELFF. The CDR3 DNA is TGTGCCAGCAGCGTTCAGGCGGGATCGAACACCGGGGAGCTGTTTTTT. The rearrangement joins TRBV9 to TRBJ2-2; D is possibly TRBD2 (6 bases). The CDR3 is 16 residues long. Germline values: CDR1 SGDLS, CDR2 YYNGEE. Trimming took off 2 bases at V and 0 bases at J, with 11 bases between the two ends.

The V call is TRBV4-1, the J call TRBJ2-3, with D perhaps TRBD2 (6 bases). The CDR3 loop spans 16 amino acids. CDR1 and CDR2 from the germline V gene are MGHRA and YSYEKL. Deletions cut 2 bases from V and 3 bases from J, with 15 bases between. CDR3: CASSQFNRAGTDTQYF. The CDR3 region has the DNA TGCGCCAGCAGCCAATTTAATCGGGCGGGAACAGATACGCAGTATTTT.

The chain is built from TRBV9 and TRBJ2-6; TRBD1 matches at 12 bases. V dropped 0 bases and J dropped 3; count of bases not matched to a gene: 4. The germline V gene encodes CDR1 SGDLS and CDR2 YYNGEE. The CDR3 has 18 amino acids. The CDR3 DNA follows: TGTGCCAGCAGCGTAGAGGGGGACAGGGGGCGTGGGGCCAACGTCCTGACTTTC. Protein sequence: CASSVEGDRGRGANVLTF.

The chain is built from TRBV11-1 and TRBJ1-1, with D uncertain. The CDR3 covers 13 residues. The ends were cut back, 5 bases at V and 5 bases at J, with 12 bases in the middle. The germline V gene has CDR1 SGHAT and CDR2 FQDESV (reference sequence). The CDR3 region has the DNA TGTGCCAGCAGCGCGGTAGAGGGTACTGAAGCTTTCTTT. It specifies CASSAVEGTEAFF.

V is TRBV7-8 and J is TRBJ1-6, with D unresolved. This CDR3 contains 16 residues. Germline CDR1 SGHVS, CDR2 FQNEAQ. V dropped 1 base and J dropped 5 bases, with 12 bases sitting between them. The CDR3 protein is CASSLGAGLNNSPLHF. Written as DNA, the CDR3 is TGTGCCAGCAGCTTAGGGGCGGGATTGAATAATTCACCCCTCCACTTT.

The table lists this clone with a count of one. The chain recombines TRBV7-2 with TRBJ2-2; D gene ambiguous. There are 16 residues in the CDR3. The V gene's germline CDR1 is SGHTA and CDR2 FQGNSA. V was clipped by 0 bases and J by 4 bases, with 12 bases between them. CDR3 bases: TGTGCCAGCAGCTTAGCGGGTTCAGGCGTCACCGGGGAGCTGTTTTTT. Translation gives CASSLAGSGVTGELFF.

The chain couples TRBV19 to TRBJ1-1; D gene ambiguous. The germline V gene encodes CDR1 LNHDA and CDR2 SQIVND (reference sequence). Trimming cost V 3 bases and J 4 bases, with 9 bases left between them. This CDR3 region has 13 residues. The CDR3 here is CASSIQAATEAFF. CDR3 coding DNA: TGTGCCAGTAGTATTCAGGCAGCCACTGAAGCTTTCTTT.

CDR3 sequence reads: CASSLAGTLRGETQYF. The CDR3 DNA is TGTGCCAGCAGCTTAGCGGGCACCCTACGGGGAGAGACCCAGTACTTC. The V call is TRBV7-9, the J call TRBJ2-5, with D perhaps matching TRBD2 (5 bases). The germline CDR1 and CDR2 sequences are SEHNR and FQNEAQ (reference sequence). The CDR3 consists of 16 residues. V was cut by 0 bases and J by 4 bases, with 15 bases left in between.